These 26 T cell receptor beta chains originate from one sample sequenced in a study of vaccination and CD4 T cells after COVID-19. Noted treatment: roughly ten-day PBMC culture with coronavirus spike peptide pools or control peptides (ViraFEST assay). The Oncomine TCR Beta short-read assay sequenced DNA from cultured CD4+ T cells. Using its own MiXCR run on the PCR reads, TCRdb lists one record per CDR3 protein. Of fewer than 15,000 distinct CDR3 sequences in the sample, around 38% were seen once. Antigen specificity for these receptors is unknown. The source material was CD4+ T cells from blood, cultured in vitro. Receptors originate from a human donor who had recovered from COVID-19.

J is TRBJ2-1 and V is TRBV30; D might be TRBD1 (5 bases). Germline V lookup: CDR1 GTSNPN, CDR2 SVGIG (reference sequence). This CDR3 spans 13 amino acids. The V and J ends lost 0 bases and 11 bases respectively, with 14 bases between them. CDR3 loop: CAWSVGSQGKQFF. The CDR3, as DNA: TGTGCCTGGAGTGTGGGAAGCCAGGGCAAGCAGTTCTTC.

The chain links TRBV1 to TRBJ1-5; the listed D gene, TRBD1, was not tested against the DNA. TRBV1 is a pseudogene segment. The CDR3 totals 17 residues. The CDR3 coding sequence is TGCACCAGCAGCCATGATCAACAGGGCACTAGCAATCAGCCCCAGCATTTT. This encodes CTSSHDQQGTSNQPQHF.

This chain uses TRBV6-1 with TRBJ1-4; D not certain. From germline, CDR1 is MNHNS and CDR2 SASEGT. This CDR3 region has 13 residues. V lost 2 bases and J 7 bases, leaving 8 bases between the germline ends. CDR3 coding DNA: TGTGCCAGCAGTGAAAGCTTTGGTGAAAAACTGTTTTTT. Its protein is CASSESFGEKLFF.

This clonotype appeared a few times. The gene calls are TRBV6-1 and TRBJ1-2; TRBD1 is a possible D gene (5 bases). Trimming shortened V by 6 bases and J by 5 bases, and 16 bases separated the two germline ends. The CDR3 extends over 14 amino acids. Germline CDR1 is MNHNS and CDR2 is SASEGT. CDR3 nucleotides: TGTGCCAGCAGCCAATCGTCGGGGGGATATGGCTACACCTTC. It translates to CASSQSSGGYGYTF.

This rearrangement joins TRBV29-1 to TRBJ1-1, with a possible D match to TRBD1 (6 bases). V lost 4 bases, J lost 3 bases, and 9 bases lay in between. Germline V gene data show CDR1 as SQVTM and CDR2 as ANQGSEA. The CDR3 has 12 amino acids. The CDR3 DNA reads TGCAGCGTTGGTAGGGGGGACACTGAAGCTTTCTTT. Protein product: CSVGRGDTEAFF.

CDR3 region: CASIKDGNTGELFF. The CDR3 DNA follows: TGTGCCAGCATTAAGGACGGTAACACCGGGGAGCTGTTTTTT. V is TRBV6-1 and J is TRBJ2-2; D is undetermined. Trimming removed 7 bases from V and 2 bases from J, with 11 bases in between. Germline V gene data show CDR1 as MNHNS and CDR2 as SASEGT. The CDR3 extends over 14 amino acids.

This clonotype was counted between two and nine times. CDR3 amino acids: CASSSDGFFVTGELFF. The CDR3, as DNA: TGCGCCAGCAGCTCGGACGGCTTCTTCGTGACCGGGGAGCTGTTTTTT. The V call is TRBV4-1, the J call TRBJ2-2; unclear D gene. CDR3 length equals 16 residues. Germline loops: CDR1 MGHRA, CDR2 YSYEKL. V lost 5 bases and J lost 5, with 18 bases in between.

This clonotype was detected only a few times. The chain is built from TRBV7-9 and TRBJ2-5; TRBD1 matches at 8 bases. The length of the CDR3 is 14 residues. Germline CDR1 SEHNR, CDR2 FQNEAQ (reference sequence). The J segment lost 1 base and the V segment lost 5 bases, leaving 3 bases of the junction unmatched. As DNA, the CDR3 is TGTGCCAGCAGCCCCGGACAGGGCCAAGAGACCCAGTACTTC. It is translated as CASSPGQGQETQYF.

This clonotype was recorded a few times. The chain couples TRBV6-5 to TRBJ1-1; no clear D gene. Trimming left V 0 bases short and J 8 bases short, with 13 bases between. The germline CDR1 and CDR2 sequences are MNHEY and SVGAGI. This CDR3 spans 14 amino acids. CDR3 in DNA: TGTGCCAGCAGTTACTCAGGCACCCCAAGGGAAGCTTTCTTT. Protein product: CASSYSGTPREAFF.

This clonotype was detected once. This chain joins TRBV7-9 and TRBJ2-2; D not resolved. The CDR3 contains 13 residues. Looked up from germline, CDR1 is SEHNR and CDR2 is FQNEAQ (reference sequence). Trimming removed 5 bases at V and 3 bases at J, with 7 bases between. CDR3 nucleotides: TGTGCCAGCAGCATAGAATACACCGGGGAGCTGTTTTTT. This translates into CASSIEYTGELFF.

This chain uses TRBV25-1 with TRBJ2-1; a weak D match, TRBD2 (5 bases). Trimming pared 4 bases from V and 7 bases from J, leaving 8 bases between. The CDR3 has 12 residues. Germline CDR1 reads MGHDK; CDR2 reads SYGVNS. The CDR3, as DNA: TGTGCCAGCAGTGTTGGGAGTAATGAGCAGTTCTTC. This translates into CASSVGSNEQFF. Together with reference TRBV25-1 and TRBJ2-1, the CDR3 gives the full variable domain: EADIYQTPRYLVIGTGKKITLECSQTMGHDKMYWYQQDPGMELHLIHYSYGVNSTEKGDLSSESTVSRIRTEHFPLTLESARPSHTSQYLCASSVGSNEQFFGPGTRLTVL.

The chain combines TRBV4-3 with TRBJ1-2; D is perhaps TRBD1 (5 bases). CDR1 is LGHNA, CDR2 YSLEER, per germline. The CDR3 sequence is 15 residues long. Trimming took off 0 bases at V and 4 bases at J, with 12 bases between the two ends. CDR3 amino acids: CASSQDLGLSYGYTF. In DNA, the CDR3 is TGCGCCAGCAGCCAAGATCTGGGGCTGAGCTATGGCTACACCTTC.

The gene calls are TRBV7-2 and TRBJ1-6; D is undetermined. V lost 5 bases and J lost 14, with 13 bases in between. The CDR3 consists of 12 residues. Germline values: CDR1 SGHTA, CDR2 FQGNSA. CDR3 sequence reads: CASSTTTSTLHF. CDR3 nucleotide sequence: TGTGCCAGCAGCACCACGACGAGCACCCTCCACTTT.

Written as DNA, the CDR3 is TGTGCCAGCAGACCACAGGGTTTCGACGTCCTGACTTTC. It yields the protein CASRPQGFDVLTF. This sequence joins TRBV28 and TRBJ2-6; tentative D call: TRBD1 (6 bases). The V end was cut by 6 bases, the J end by 11 bases, with 14 bases between. The CDR3 extends over 13 amino acids. Germline CDR1 is MDHEN and CDR2 is SYDVKM.

V is TRBV19 and J is TRBJ2-2, with unresolved D. CDR3 size: 15 residues. CDR1 and CDR2 from the germline V gene are LNHDA and SQIVND (reference sequence). V dropped 2 bases and J dropped 3 bases, with 10 bases sitting between them. The CDR3 spells CASSIMVTDTGELFF. The CDR3 coding sequence is TGTGCCAGTAGTATAATGGTCACGGACACCGGGGAGCTGTTTTTT.

This clonotype was detected only a few times. This chain connects TRBV20-1 to TRBJ1-1, with 7 bases fitting TRBD1. The CDR3 runs 13 residues. The germline V gene encodes CDR1 DFQATT and CDR2 SNEGSKA (reference sequence). After removal of 4 bases from V and 3 bases from J, the junction contained 5 bases not matched to a gene. Written as DNA, the CDR3 is TGCAGTGCTATACCAGACAGGGACACTGAAGCTTTCTTT. Protein product: CSAIPDRDTEAFF.

The rearrangement uses TRBV20-1 and TRBJ1-3; D is unresolved. The germline CDR1 and CDR2 sequences are DFQATT and SNEGSKA (reference sequence). CDR3 size: 14 residues. The ends were cut back, 0 bases at V and 0 bases at J, with 6 bases in the middle. Written as DNA, the CDR3 is TGCAGTGCTAGAGACCCGAACTCTGGAAACACCATATATTTT. The encoded protein is CSARDPNSGNTIYF.

There are a few counts of this clonotype. J is TRBJ1-5 and V is TRBV20-1; 10 bases agree with TRBD1. Germline CDR1 is DFQATT and CDR2 is SNEGSKA (reference sequence). The trim removed 3 bases at V and 5 bases at J, leaving 4 bases unmatched. The CDR3 has 14 amino acids. The CDR3 coding sequence is TGCAGTGCTAGGGGGACAGGGGTCCATCAGCCCCAGCATTTT. This codes for CSARGTGVHQPQHF.

This clonotype was picked up a small number of times. The CDR3 loop reads CATSREETQYF. For the CDR3, the DNA is TGTGCCACCAGCAGAGAGGAGACCCAGTACTTC. The chain employs TRBV15 and TRBJ2-5, with D uncertain. Germline assignment: CDR1 LNHNV and CDR2 YYDKDF (reference sequence). This CDR3 has 11 amino acids. V lost 0 bases to trimming and J lost 5 bases, with 1 base between them.

This clonotype was recorded a few times. The V and J genes are TRBV9 and TRBJ1-1; 7 bases fit TRBD1. The length of the CDR3 is 13 residues. Germline assignment: CDR1 SGDLS and CDR2 YYNGEE. After removal of 4 bases from V and 5 bases from J, the junction contained 5 bases not matched to a gene. CDR3 protein: CASSPMTGTEAFF. The CDR3 DNA is TGTGCCAGCAGCCCGATGACAGGGACTGAAGCTTTCTTT.

About this clonotype itself: One junction end does not reproduce the germline sequence, and a read error may be involved. V usage is TRBV11-2 and J usage is TRBJ2-3; 14 positions agree with TRBD2. The CDR3 consists of 16 residues. CDR1 and CDR2 from the germline V gene are SGHAT and FQNNGV. CDR3 residues: CASSPGLAGGTDTQYF. CDR3 DNA: TGTGCCAGCAGCCCAGGACTAGCGGGGGGCACGGATACGCAGTATTTT.

This chain joins TRBV20-1 and TRBJ2-5, with 10 bases identical to TRBD1. This CDR3 region has 13 residues. CDR1 DFQATT and CDR2 SNEGSKA come from the germline V gene (reference sequence). Germline trimming cut 5 bases from V and 4 bases from J; bases unmatched to any gene: 4. CDR3 DNA sequence: TGCAGTGCTGGGGACAGGGGTGGAGAGACCCAGTACTTC. This translates into CSAGDRGGETQYF.

The V and J genes are TRBV12-3 or TRBV12-4 and TRBJ1-1; TRBD1 might be the D (6 bases). The CDR3 is 14 residues long. V was clipped by 0 bases and J by 2 bases, with 7 bases between them. CDR3 residues: CASSLAGGNTEAFF. CDR3 in DNA: TGTGCCAGCAGTTTAGCGGGGGGCAACACTGAAGCTTTCTTT.

This clonotype has a handful of counts. The DNA of the CDR3 is TGTGCCAGCACCTCTGGGGGGAGCAATCAGCCCCAGCATTTT. The encoded protein is CASTSGGSNQPQHF. This chain joins TRBV11-1 and TRBJ1-5, with TRBD1 as a possible D gene (5 bases). Germline-derived CDR1 and CDR2 are SGHAT and FQDESV (reference sequence). The germline V and J ends were trimmed by 7 bases and 1 base, with 11 bases remaining between them. The CDR3 length is 14 residues.

This chain links TRBV15 with TRBJ2-6; D is undetermined. The germline gives CDR1 LNHNV, CDR2 YYDKDF (reference sequence). The CDR3 spans 16 residues. The V end was cut by 1 base, the J end by 0 bases, with 7 bases between. The DNA for the CDR3 is TGTGCCACCAGCAGAGGTCCAGACTCTGGGGCCAACGTCCTGACTTTC. Protein product: CATSRGPDSGANVLTF.

This clonotype was picked up a small number of times. The chain carries TRBV7-2 and TRBJ1-6; D is possibly TRBD1 (5 bases). Per the germline V gene, CDR1 is SGHTA and CDR2 is FQGNSA. The CDR3 totals 14 residues. The V and J ends lost 3 bases and 10 bases respectively, with 13 bases between them. The CDR3 loop reads CASSFRTSGSPLHF. The CDR3, as DNA: TGTGCCAGCAGCTTCAGGACATCCGGGTCACCCCTCCACTTT.